A selection of T cell receptor beta chains follows, all from one sample in a study of OX40 agonist ivuxolimab in advanced cancers. Clones were sequenced by immunoSEQ multiplex PCR, and TCRdb holds only the in-frame ones, with some missing. In the table there are roughly 100,000 clones, about nine tenths of which are singletons. The specimen comprised CD4+ or CD8+ T cells sorted from blood, sampled in a trial of the OX40 agonist ivuxolimab. The receptor set was obtained from an adult with an advanced solid tumor such as melanoma, head and neck, liver or kidney cancer. The conserved cysteine and the conserved F or W are not part of the CDR3 here.

cdr3_length	v_call	j_call	cdr3_aa
10	TRBV30	TRBJ1-3	AWSASGNTIY
13	TRBV5-4	TRBJ2-7	ASRIFGQGRYEQY
13	TRBV18	TRBJ1-4	ASSPPFATNEKLF
13	TRBV5-6	TRBJ2-7	ASSVYGQTSYEQY
14	TRBV7-2	TRBJ2-2	ASSTEQVSNTGELF
14	TRBV4-3	TRBJ1-5	ASSQGTSGGNQPQH
10	TRBV27	TRBJ1-3	ASSSPGNTIY
13	TRBV28	TRBJ1-3	ASSPRDRVGNTIY
13	TRBV7-9	TRBJ2-1	ASSASSGAYNEQF
11	TRBV30	TRBJ1-1	AWSGQGSAEAF
10	TRBV28	TRBJ2-7	ASSSQVGEQY
14	TRBV18	TRBJ2-7	ASSPPGQESSYEQY
12	TRBV6-6	TRBJ1-4	ASRRQAAEEKLF
12	TRBV2	TRBJ1-1	ASKDGQKNTEAF
12	TRBV6-1	TRBJ1-1	AGYSGTDDYEAF
13	TRBV6-5	TRBJ2-5	ASSYPRGGQETQY
12	TRBV6-5	TRBJ1-3	ASGQGVSGNTIY
13	TRBV7-6	TRBJ2-1	ASSRGVLSYNEQF
13	TRBV4-1	TRBJ2-5	ASSQFLGSVETQY
11	TRBV5-1	TRBJ2-5	ASSLDRVETQY
12	TRBV28	TRBJ2-2	ASRPTGNTGELF
13	TRBV18	TRBJ2-5	ASSPGADRWLTQY
12	TRBV5-1	TRBJ2-1	ASSLEGGHNEQF
11	TRBV28	TRBJ1-4	ASSLVSAEKLF
12	TRBV18	TRBJ2-3	ASSPAIDTDTQY
14	TRBV19	TRBJ1-4	ASSPGTGGLNEKLF
14	TRBV6-6	TRBJ2-1	ASSYLSGGAYNEQF
15	TRBV5-1	TRBJ2-5	ASRRGLAGGLQETQY
11	TRBV5-1	TRBJ2-5	ASSSGQAETQY
12	TRBV10-3	TRBJ1-4	AISEQGAYEKLF
11	TRBV7-8	TRBJ2-7	ASSWGHAYEQY
13	TRBV6-5	TRBJ2-3	ASSPSGGAVDTQY
12	TRBV2	TRBJ2-1	ASGGLEGVNEQF
11	TRBV7-8	TRBJ2-3	ASSGGSTDTQY
14	TRBV11-2	TRBJ2-3	ASSLARDRGADTQY
13	TRBV19	TRBJ2-5	ASSIRGRGRETQY
11	TRBV2	TRBJ1-1	ASWGRGNTEAF
13	TRBV5-4	TRBJ1-1	ASPSDGDGNTEAF
15	TRBV11-2	TRBJ2-4	ASSLWGWEGAKNIQY
17	TRBV19	TRBJ1-5	ASSINQANGALSNQPQH
11	TRBV6-1	TRBJ2-5	ASSFTGKETQY
13	TRBV28	TRBJ2-2	ASRTGTGNTGELF
13	TRBV5-1	TRBJ2-2	ASSWGLAGTGELF